Sequencing of this T cell receptor (beta chain) was carried out in a study of cytomegalovirus exposure and HLA in healthy donors. Study-level results: Some public TCRs appeared in many individuals, while most sequences were rare. It was approximately 150 TCR beta chains that were listed as cytomegalovirus-associated. Cytomegalovirus status was reportedly diagnosed by the classifier with high specificity and sensitivity.

With respect to this clone: The antigen is undetermined.

Trimming removed 5 bases from V and 2 bases from J; junction bases left unmatched: 6. The CDR3 runs 17 residues. The germline V gene encodes CDR1 LNHDA and CDR2 SQIVND (reference sequence). It was the roughly 110-subject validation cohort, separate from the roughly 700-subject first cohort, to which the donors belonged. TCRdb's copy holds only in-frame clones and misses some; the assay was immunoSEQ multiplex PCR. The table has 100,000 to 120,000 clones, 88% seen once. This chain uses TRBV19 with TRBJ2-4; TRBD2 matches 13 bases. This clonotype originated in a woman in her 30s in good health and CMV-seropositive. Source material: PBMCs. CDR3 sequence: CASSPRTSGSTKNIQYF. CDR3 coding DNA: TGTGCCAGTAGTCCCAGGACTAGCGGGAGTACCAAAAACATTCAGTACTTC.